This T cell receptor beta chain derives from a study of T cell responses to AZD1222 COVID-19 vaccine. Study results and caveats: It was only 6 or 7 AZD1222 recipients who were seropositive at baseline.

The CDR3 loop spans 15 amino acids. Trimming pared 5 bases from V and 2 bases from J, leaving 16 bases between. Germline CDR1 reads MNHEY; CDR2 reads SVGEGT. In this sample, this clone turned up a few times. Its antigen is not identified. Assay used: immunoSEQ multiplex PCR; TCRdb lists only in-frame clones, some missing. The sample has about 120,000 clones, about nine tenths seen once; the top ten hold about 6.5%. Source: peripheral blood, taken 28 days after the second AZD1222 dose. The chain links TRBV6-2 or TRBV6-3 to TRBJ2-7; D is uncertain. This receptor was taken from an adult who received the AZD1222 COVID-19 vaccine. The CDR3, as DNA: TGTGCCAGCAGTCCACATATGGACGCCGCCTACGAGCAGTACTTC. Protein: CASSPHMDAAYEQYF.